This T cell receptor beta chain was identified during a study of identical twins. Study-wide results and limits: Insertions were reduced in abundant cord blood beta clonotypes but not in memory repertoires. Beta out-of-frame sequences showed weaker excess sharing between twins.

TCRdb itself ran the 5' RACE reads through MiXCR, one entry per CDR3 protein. The sample lists about 660,000 distinct CDR3 sequences, roughly 8% occurring once. This clonotype was seen a handful of times. No antigen is known for it. Germline V lookup: CDR1 SGHAT, CDR2 FQNNGV. Trimming removed 6 bases from V and 4 bases from J; junction bases left unmatched: 10. The CDR3 contains 15 residues. The sample was also reused in another study, on yellow fever vaccine responses in identical twins. This second report adds: Vaccine-induced T cell responses in twins were reportedly observed to appear partly convergent, partly personalized.

Sequenced: PBMCs. This sequence joins TRBV11-2 and TRBJ2-5; 8 positions match TRBD2. The sequence derives from a young woman in good health. The CDR3 is CASRTTGGYGETQYF. Here the CDR3 DNA reads TGTGCCAGCAGAACGACGGGGGGGTACGGAGAGACCCAGTACTTC.